The TCR beta chain under discussion was sequenced for a study of Graves' ophthalmopathy and Graves' hyperthyroidism. The study's findings and limits: Sensitivity reached 55% to 71% and specificity 72.22% when the model predicted ophthalmopathy progression.

From RNA, the CDR3 regions of TCR beta chains were amplified and sequenced. First-round RT-PCR employed HTBI primers, with a second-round multiplex PCR after it. MiXCR was run by TCRdb on the multiplex PCR reads, yielding one entry per CDR3 protein. Of around 660,000 distinct CDR3 sequences listed, just over 40% are singletons. Worth noting for this clonotype: The target antigen is unknown.

Trimming shortened V by 7 bases and J by 5 bases, and 24 bases separated the two germline ends. Germline V lookup: CDR1 SGHDT, CDR2 YYEEEE. This CDR3 contains 16 residues. Specimen: peripheral blood. The chain employs TRBV5-6 and TRBJ2-5, with D perhaps TRBD1 (5 bases). The origin of this receptor is an adult man with Graves' ophthalmopathy. The CDR3 bases are TGTGCCAGCTTAAAGCACAGGTTCCTCGATGGTGAGACCCAGTACTTC. Translation: CASLKHRFLDGETQYF.